These 20 T cell receptor beta chains were sequenced from one sample in a study of shared clonotypes between healthy human individuals. Repertoires were generated with immunoSEQ multiplex PCR, while TCRdb's copy carries only in-frame clones and drops some. The sample shows 75,000 to 100,000 clones, roughly half of them seen only once. Source material: PBMCs. These receptors came from a woman aged 35 to 49 in good health. Some clones in this sample may be carry-over from other donors' samples.

In regard to this clone: At one boundary the junction diverges from the germline segment, which might be a read error. This sequence joins TRBV5-6 and TRBJ1-6, with a possible D match to TRBD1 (5 bases). CDR3 size: 16 residues. Germline lookup yields CDR1 SGHDT and CDR2 YYEEEE. The CDR3 DNA is TGTGCCAGCAGCGTTTGGGGGAAAGGGGATAATTCACCCTTCCACTTT. Residues: CASSVWGKGDNSPFHF.

Of note for this clone: The sample carries other DNA sequences with the same CDR3. The chain employs TRBV29-1 and TRBJ2-5, with D perhaps TRBD1 (5 bases). The V end lost 3 bases, the J end lost 2 bases, and 7 bases lay between the germline ends. CDR1 and CDR2 from the germline V gene are SQVTM and ANQGSEA. This CDR3 contains 12 residues. The CDR3 loop is CSVDRQQETQYF. The CDR3 DNA reads TGCAGCGTTGACAGACAGCAAGAGACCCAGTACTTC.

V and J are TRBV28 and TRBJ1-2, with D tentatively TRBD1 (5 bases). V lost 4 bases, J lost 6 bases, and 24 bases lay in between. The CDR3 loop spans 17 amino acids. The germline CDR1 and CDR2 sequences are MDHEN and SYDVKM. In DNA, the CDR3 is TGTGCCAGCAGTTCCCCGAAGGCGGTAAAGGACATCGATGGCTACACCTTC. Protein sequence: CASSSPKAVKDIDGYTF.

This clone was seen more than once but under ten times. The chain carries TRBV27 and TRBJ2-7, with TRBD1 matching over 7 bases. The CDR3 covers 14 residues. Per the germline V gene, CDR1 is MNHEY and CDR2 is SMNVEV (reference sequence). The V segment lost 2 bases and the J segment 3 bases; nucleotides outside the gene matches: 4. This CDR3 reads CASSLDRVRYEQYF. The CDR3, as DNA: TGTGCCAGCAGTTTAGACAGGGTTCGCTACGAGCAGTACTTC.

In its sample, this clone was seen a few times. The chain recombines TRBV19 with TRBJ2-7; TRBD2 aligns across 8 bases. In germline, CDR1 is LNHDA, CDR2 SQIVND (reference sequence). Trimming at V came to 7 bases and at J to 3 bases, leaving 8 bases not matched to a gene. The CDR3 spans 14 residues. The CDR3 protein is CASTPGGEGYEQYF. In nucleotides, the CDR3 is TGTGCCAGTACCCCGGGAGGGGAGGGCTACGAGCAGTACTTC.

As for this clone: A much larger clonotype is one base distant, so this may be a read error. This CDR3 reads CASRTGPIPGELFF. Here the CDR3 DNA reads TGTGCCAGCAGGACAGGTCCTATCCCCGGGGAGCTGTTTTTT. J is TRBJ2-2 and V is TRBV5-6; D perhaps matches TRBD1 (6 bases). CDR1 SGHDT and CDR2 YYEEEE come from the germline V gene. The V end was cut by 5 bases, the J end by 6 bases, with 14 bases between. This CDR3 has 14 residues.

The CDR3 sequence is CAWRGDHGTLRPYEQYF. The CDR3 DNA follows: TGTGCCTGGAGGGGGGACCACGGGACGTTAAGACCCTACGAGCAGTACTTC. The chain recombines TRBV30 with TRBJ2-7; either TRBD1 or TRBD2 may fit D (5 bases each). The CDR3 is made up of 17 amino acids. The V and J ends lost 3 bases and 2 bases respectively, with 23 bases between them. Germline CDR1 and CDR2: GTSNPN and SVGIG (reference sequence).

This sequence joins TRBV6-6 and TRBJ1-1, with 8 nucleotides matching TRBD1. The CDR3 is 13 amino acids. Trimming cost V 0 bases and J 10 bases; bases outside gene matches: 4. Germline V gives CDR1 MNHNY, CDR2 SVGAGI (reference sequence). The CDR3 protein is CASSYSRGRPAFF. CDR3 DNA sequence: TGTGCCAGCAGTTACTCCAGGGGGCGACCAGCTTTCTTT.

The V and J genes are TRBV7-2 and TRBJ1-4; 7 bases match TRBD1. The germline V gene has CDR1 SGHTA and CDR2 FQGNSA. The CDR3 spans 14 residues. The V gene end was trimmed by 1 base and the J gene end by 10 bases; junction bases not matched to a gene: 6. In nucleotides, the CDR3 is TGTGCCAGCAGCTTAGGAGGGGGCTTGGGAAAACTGTTTTTT. Amino acids: CASSLGGGLGKLFF.

The chain joins TRBV5-6 to TRBJ2-7, with 9 bases aligning to TRBD1. Germline CDR1 is SGHDT and CDR2 is YYEEEE. The trim removed 0 bases at V and 8 bases at J, leaving 6 bases unmatched. This CDR3 has 14 residues. In DNA form, the CDR3 reads TGTGCCAGCAGCTTGGCTGGACAGGGGTCGAAGCAGTACTTC. Amino acid sequence: CASSLAGQGSKQYF.

V usage is TRBV10-3 and J usage is TRBJ2-7; D is undetermined. The germline V gene has CDR1 ENHRY and CDR2 SYGVKD. This CDR3 is 14 amino acids long. The germline V and J ends were trimmed by 3 bases and 0 bases, with 9 bases remaining between them. The CDR3 bases are TGTGCCATCAGTGATGGGTCGAGCTCCTACGAGCAGTACTTC. Protein sequence: CAISDGSSSYEQYF.

Turning to this clone: A far bigger clonotype differs at one base, so this is likely a read error. The chain combines TRBV10-2 with TRBJ2-7; D not resolved. Between the trimmed V and J ends, which lost 2 bases and 6 bases, there was a span of 8 bases. CDR1 WSHSY and CDR2 SAAADI come from the germline V gene. CDR3 length equals 12 residues. The CDR3 region is CASSEIGCEQYF. In nucleotides, the CDR3 is TGCGCCAGCAGTGAGATAGGGTGCGAGCAGTACTTC.

The sample holds a few counts of this clone. This rearrangement joins TRBV29-1 to TRBJ2-5; D is ambiguous. The assigned J gene may be wrong: the sequence end matches TRBJ2-7 better. Germline V gene data show CDR1 as SQVTM and CDR2 as ANQGSEA. The CDR3 spans 14 residues. In DNA, the CDR3 is TGCAGCGTTGAAGTTGGGTCAGGCATCTCCGAGCAGTACTTC. This sequence encodes CSVEVGSGISEQYF.

This clone has a single count. The V and J genes are TRBV7-3 and TRBJ2-1; the D gene is possibly TRBD2 (5 bases). Germline-derived CDR1 and CDR2 are SGHTA and FQGTGA. V lost 8 bases to trimming and J lost 5 bases, with 7 bases between them. The CDR3 covers 11 residues. The CDR3 loop is CASGGDNEQFF. The CDR3 nucleotides read TGTGCCAGCGGAGGAGACAATGAGCAGTTCTTC. The full variable domain, completed using reference TRBV7-3 and TRBJ2-1, is GAGVSQTPSNKVTEKGKYVELRCDPISGHTALYWYRQSLGQGPEFLIYFQGTGAADDSGLPNDRFFAVRPEGSVSTLKIQRTERGDSAVYLCASGGDNEQFFGPGTRLTVL.

The chain employs TRBV7-8 and TRBJ2-5; TRBD2 matches 7 bases. The CDR3 contains 12 residues. Germline CDR1 and CDR2: SGHVS and FQNEAQ. Trimming removed 11 bases from V and 5 bases from J; junction bases left unmatched: 8. The CDR3 loop reads CASGGSGETQYF. DNA for the CDR3: TGTGCCTCTGGCGGGAGCGGGGAGACCCAGTACTTC.

This clone appeared a few times. CDR3 nucleotide sequence: TGTGCCTGGAGCAGGGTTATGGAGTATGGCTACACCTTC. It encodes CAWSRVMEYGYTF. The V gene is TRBV30, the J gene TRBJ1-2; D might be TRBD1 (5 bases). In germline, CDR1 is GTSNPN, CDR2 SVGIG (reference sequence). This CDR3 comprises 13 residues. Trimming shortened V by 3 bases and J by 5 bases, and 13 bases separated the two germline ends.

V usage is TRBV7-2 and J usage is TRBJ1-1; no definite D call. CDR1 and CDR2 from the germline V gene are SGHTA and FQGNSA. V dropped 2 bases and J dropped 2 bases, with 6 bases sitting between them. The length of the CDR3 is 13 residues. CDR3: CASSLYQNTEAFF. The CDR3 DNA reads TGTGCCAGCAGCTTATATCAAAACACTGAAGCTTTCTTT.

The chain links TRBV11-2 to TRBJ2-4; D unresolved. The V gene's germline CDR1 is SGHAT and CDR2 FQNNGV. This CDR3 is 15 amino acids long. V was shortened by 5 bases and J by 1 base, with 12 bases between the two germline ends. CDR3 sequence: CASSPHSGAKNIQYF. The CDR3 DNA follows: TGTGCCAGCAGCCCCCATTCCGGGGCCAAAAACATTCAGTACTTC.

The chain is built from TRBV27 and TRBJ2-7; maybe TRBD1 (6 bases). V was pared by 6 bases and J by 2 bases, with 14 bases between. CDR1 is MNHEY, CDR2 SMNVEV, per germline (reference sequence). The CDR3 covers 14 residues. In DNA, the CDR3 is TGTGCCAGCAGGACCCGGGACAATACCTACGAGCAGTACTTC. As protein: CASRTRDNTYEQYF.

As DNA, the CDR3 is TGCGCCAGCAGCCCTGGGGGGAACCCAAGAACCCAGTACTTC. Its protein is CASSPGGNPRTQYF. V is TRBV4-1 and J is TRBJ2-5, with D perhaps TRBD2 (6 bases). The CDR3 runs to 14 residues. Germline V gives CDR1 MGHRA, CDR2 YSYEKL. V was trimmed by 4 bases and J by 8 bases, leaving 17 bases between them.